The sequence of this T cell receptor (beta chain) was determined in a study of CD8 T cells in Susac syndrome. General study findings and limits: The authors acknowledged that the study's TCR sequencing and HLA analysis involved relatively few individuals.

The control participants were healthy donors, and these controls were matched with respect to both age and sex. Through negative isolation, CD4+ and CD8+ T cells were obtained, while TEMRA cells were enriched using FACS. With random hexamers, about 0.5 to 1 ug RNA was reverse transcribed. TCR beta CDR3 was amplified by immunoSEQ covering 54 Vbeta and 13 Jbeta. MiXCR was run by TCRdb on the immunoSEQ multiplex PCR reads, yielding one entry per CDR3 protein. The sample shows about 140,000 distinct CDR3 sequences, 94% of them seen only once. To note about this clonotype: Antigen: not known.

The receptor's source is a human donor in good health. Material for sequencing was CD8+ T cells from PBMCs.

This chain's CDR3 is CAWSLTTNEQFF. CDR3 nucleotide sequence: TGTGCCTGGAGTCTGACGACCAATGAGCAGTTCTTC. This sequence joins TRBV30 and TRBJ2-1; D gene uncertain. Germline lookup yields CDR1 GTSNPN and CDR2 SVGIG (reference sequence). The ends were cut back, 2 bases at V and 6 bases at J, with 8 bases in the middle. The CDR3 runs 12 residues.